The clone carrying this TCR beta chain was picked up a small number of times. The data were obtained in a study of early T cells in non-severe SARS-CoV-2 infection. The CDR3 is 12 amino acids. The germline CDR1 and CDR2 sequences are ENHRY and SYGVKD. Trimming stripped 5 bases from V and 8 bases from J, with 10 bases between. Individual cDNA molecules received unique molecular identifiers. TCRdb passed the 5' RACE reads through MiXCR, listing each CDR3 protein once. Among around 26,000 distinct CDR3 sequences listed, about 4% were seen once. The sequence was collected from an adult who was a healthcare worker with PCR-confirmed SARS-CoV-2 infection or an uninfected control (not recorded which). The specimen was whole blood. The chain carries TRBV10-3 and TRBJ2-1, with D possibly being TRBD2 (6 bases). The CDR3: CAISSASDEQFF. The DNA of the CDR3 is TGTGCCATCAGTTCGGCTAGCGATGAGCAGTTCTTC.